This T cell receptor beta chain came from a study of T cell repertoires and HLA-DP antigens (dated by TCRdb to 2017 to 2018). Turning to the overall study: An in vitro model of CD4+ T cell alloreactivity against allogeneic HLA-DP presented by transduced HeLa cells was used in the study. Average DNA input was approximately 200 ng for sorted CD137+CD4+ samples, compared with approximately 1,200 ng for pre-culture CD4+ samples. The three donors were two male and one female, with ages ranging from the 18-to-29 to the 60-to-69 age band. Compared with self, one alloantigen differed at one amino acid in the peptide-binding groove and the other differed at ten to eleven, modelling structurally similar versus dissimilar alloantigens. What the work shows at the level of the full study, not this receptor alone: Naive and memory CD4+ repertoires were not analysed separately. Clones undetected before culture had an average cumulative frequency of around 35% against one allele and roughly 50% against the other. Limitations were identified as the inclusion of only a few donors, the use of a non-physiological HeLa antigen-presenting system, and the use of total CD4+ responder cells. Similar clonality (around 0.37) was observed for sorted CD137+ cells against both alloantigens, and this clonality was much higher than that observed in pre-culture samples (about 0.041).

In regard to this clone: Its recognized antigen is unknown. No per-base quality is available; no much larger clone lies one base away.

The CDR3 starts with the cysteine, ends with the phenylalanine, and has 13 residues. This entry keeps only the CDR3 DNA: 39 bases, framed from base 1. The germline V gene (reference sequence) supplies CDR1 SGHNT and CDR2 YYREEE. Trimming removed 5 bases from V and 0 bases from J, leaving 8 bases between the germline ends. Magnetic bead negative selection was used to isolate untouched CD4+ T cells from Ficoll-separated PBMC, with an average purity of approximately 98%. Magnetic beads were used to isolate untouched CD4+ T cells from Ficoll-separated PBMC, giving about 97.7% purity with negligible CD8+ contamination. Peripheral blood mononuclear cells came from the buffy coats of a few healthy blood donors. All three donors were CMV seronegative. The DNeasy Blood & Tissue Kit was used to extract genomic DNA. For each subject, genomic DNA from sorted CD137+CD4+ cells and from pre-culture CD4+ baseline samples underwent TCRB sequencing.

TCRB CDR3 regions were amplified with the immunoSEQ multiplex PCR using forward primers for 54 TRBV segments and reverse primers for 13 TRBJ segments. For pre-culture CD4+ samples, sequencing was done at deep resolution with a target of some 200,000 T cell genomes. Amplicons were sequenced on an Illumina HiSeq System, producing 87 bp reads covering the CDR3. Turning to the authors' computational methods: PCR and sequencing errors in the reads were corrected, and CDR3 regions were defined by aligning to IMGT reference sequences. Synthetic template pools were used to estimate template counts and unique rearrangement counts. Clonality was computed by subtracting Pielou's evenness from 1. The Daley-Smith estimator was used to estimate richness. Morisita's index served as the measure of repertoire overlap. Clones present in cultured samples but not detected in the pre-culture repertoire of the same donor were defined as low-abundance clones. TCRdb's version of the immuneACCESS table is confined to in-frame rearrangements and falls short of the full clone set. An unresolved V gene accounts for under half of the shortfall where checked; the remainder is of unknown origin. Clonal size and the V and J genes are those of that table, whereas D and trimming came from the DNA. Recorded for this sample are almost 90,000 clones; roughly nine tenths of them occurred a single time. The leading ten clones occupy approximately 1.5% of the sample.

The receptor comes from a man in his forties or fifties in good health and CMV-seronegative. The sequenced sample consisted of CD4+ T cells from PBMCs. Rearrangement joined TRBV5-4 to TRBJ1-2, with the D gene not clear enough to name. The encoded CDR3 is CASSLMSNYGYTF. The sequenced DNA is TGTGCCAGCAGTTTGATGTCTAACTATGGCTACACCTTC.